This entry features one TCR beta chain sequence. The antigen is unknown. The sample is drawn from a study of cytomegalovirus exposure and HLA in healthy donors. Points from the study as a whole: Analyses of presence and absence presupposed an approximately uniform sequencing depth across donors. Later analysis associated a missense DCLRE1C variant with TCR beta V- and J-gene trimming.

13 Jbeta primers and 60 Vbeta primers were used for the PCR. Method: immunoSEQ multiplex PCR; TCRdb's copy keeps in-frame clones and lacks some. Recorded for this sample: 30,000 to 35,000 clones. Looked up from germline, CDR1 is SNHLY and CDR2 is FYNNEI. CDR3 length equals 16 residues. Germline trimming cut 4 bases from V and 0 bases from J; bases unmatched to any gene: 8. Sequencing was done on a sample of PBMCs. This chain uses TRBV2 with TRBJ2-7; 8 bases match TRBD2. This receptor was taken from a woman in her thirties or forties in good health and CMV-seropositive. CDR3: CASSVATSATSYEQYF. CDR3 coding DNA: TGTGCCAGCAGTGTCGCGACTAGCGCGACCTCCTACGAGCAGTACTTC.